This T cell receptor (beta chain) was identified during a study of blood T cell repertoires in COVID-19. About the research overall: The cDNA or gDNA used as material had been derived from T cells, B-cell-depleted T cells, or PBMCs.

Only in-frame clones appear in the TCRdb table, and some are missing; sequencing was by immunoSEQ multiplex PCR. Here the sample spans a few hundred thousand clones, approximately 81% being singletons. The V gene lost 0 bases and the J gene lost 3 bases, with 17 bases spanning the gap. The germline CDR1 and CDR2 sequences are LGHDT and YNNKEL (reference sequence). This CDR3 is 18 amino acids long. This clone showed up just a few times. This chain connects TRBV3-1 (or the pseudogene TRBV3-2) to TRBJ2-2, with a possible D match to TRBD1 (6 bases). This TCR was recovered from a woman younger than 35 with acute or convalescent COVID-19. Sequenced: peripheral blood. The DNA for the CDR3 is TGTGCCAGCAGCCAAGAGCTAGATCACAGGGAGCACACCGGGGAGCTGTTTTTT. Translation gives CASSQELDHREHTGELFF.